These T cell receptor beta chains were read from a single sample in a study of control samples from healthy donors and cancer patients. TCRdb's table, derived via immunoSEQ multiplex PCR, lists solely in-frame clones and lacks some. The sample lists about 84,000 clones; 91% were seen once. Sequencing was carried out using blood. These receptors all come from a man aged 25 to 40 in good health. The CDR3 runs from the conserved cysteine through the conserved F or W. The D gene is left open where the match is weak. Size is omitted from some rows. Given values are once, few, many or a class for expanded clones.

TRBD2	TRBV27	-	TRBJ2-3	14	TGTGCCACCGCTAGCGGGAGGATCACAGATACGCAGTATTTT	CATASGRITDTQYF
-	TRBV27	-	TRBJ2-7	13	TGTGCCAGCAGCTTGCATCAGGGGTACGAGCAGTACTTC	CASSLHQGYEQYF
-	TRBV3-1/TRBV3-2	-	TRBJ1-1	14	TGTGCCAGCAGCCCCCAAAGCCTGTATACTGAAGCTTTCTTT	CASSPQSLYTEAFF
TRBD1	TRBV7-8	-	TRBJ2-7	15	TGTGCCAGCAGCTCCCGGACAGGGAGGACCTACGAGCAGTACTTC	CASSSRTGRTYEQYF
TRBD1	TRBV3-1/TRBV3-2	-	TRBJ2-3	18	TGTGCCAGCAGCCAAGCCTCTTGGACAGGGGCGGCACCAGATACGCAGTATTTT	CASSQASWTGAAPDTQYF
-	TRBV7-9	-	TRBJ1-1	13	TGTGCCAGCAGCTTTGAGTCAGTCACTGAAGCTTTCTTT	CASSFESVTEAFF
-	TRBV7-3	-	TRBJ2-3	13	TGTGCCAGCAGCTCCCCGCCAGCGAGTCCGCAGTATTTT	CASSSPPASPQYF
-	TRBV5-1	-	TRBJ1-3	17	TGCGCCAGCAGCTTGGTTTCACACCACGTCTCTGGAAACACCATATATTTT	CASSLVSHHVSGNTIYF
TRBD1	TRBV19	-	TRBJ2-7	13	TGTGCCAGTAGGGACAGGGGATTTGAAGAGCAGTACTTC	CASRDRGFEEQYF
-	TRBV24-1	-	TRBJ2-2	11	TGTGCCACCAGCGGGACCGGGGAGCTGTTTTTT	CATSGTGELFF
TRBD1	TRBV5-5	-	TRBJ1-3	19	TGTGCCAGCAGCTCCATTGGGACAGGGGGTGACTACTCTGGAAACACCATATATTTT	CASSSIGTGGDYSGNTIYF
-	TRBV4-2	-	TRBJ2-3	14	TGTGCCAGCACCCGTCCGGGACGCACAGATACGCAGTATTTT	CASTRPGRTDTQYF
-	TRBV11-2	-	TRBJ1-1	13	TGTGCCAGCAGCTTACGTAGGAACACTGAAGCTTTCTTT	CASSLRRNTEAFF
-	TRBV7-9	-	TRBJ2-5	15	TGTGCCAGCAGCTTGAGAGGGGATGAGTCGGAGACCCAGTACTTC	CASSLRGDESETQYF
TRBD1	TRBV28	-	TRBJ2-7	15	TGTGCCAGCACCGCCCCGGGACAGCAAGGTCGCGAGCAGTACTTC	CASTAPGQQGREQYF
-	TRBV28	-	TRBJ2-4	14	TGTGCCAGCAGCGACAGACTAGCCAAAAACATTCAGTACTTC	CASSDRLAKNIQYF
TRBD1	TRBV5-1	-	TRBJ2-1	15	TGCGCCAGCAGCCCCCGGGACAGAGACTACAATGAGCAGTTCTTC	CASSPRDRDYNEQFF
TRBD2	TRBV28	-	TRBJ2-3	17	TGTGCCAGCAAGCCGGGGTCGGCGGGAGAGGGCACAGATACGCAGTATTTT	CASKPGSAGEGTDTQYF
TRBD1	TRBV25-1	-	TRBJ1-2	15	TGTGCCAGCGGAACACAGGGGAACCCCCCCCATGGCTACACCTTC	CASGTQGNPPHGYTF
TRBD1	TRBV29-1	-	TRBJ1-2	14	TGCAGCGTTGATAAAGGGGACAGAACCTATGGCTACACCTTC	CSVDKGDRTYGYTF
TRBD1	TRBV3-1/TRBV3-2	-	TRBJ2-7	15	TGTGCCAGCAGCCACACACAGGGGGTCACCAGCGAGCAGTACTTC	CASSHTQGVTSEQYF
-	TRBV5-1	once	TRBJ1-5	14	TGCGCCAGCAGCTTGGAGGGGGGTAATCAGCCCCAGCATTTT	CASSLEGGNQPQHF
-	TRBV19	few	TRBJ1-2	12	TGTGCCAGTAGAACGCCTAACTATGGCTACACCTTC	CASRTPNYGYTF
TRBD1	TRBV9	-	TRBJ2-2	15	TGTGCCAGCAGCGCCGGGACAGGACCAGGCGGGGAGCTGTTTTTT	CASSAGTGPGGELFF
-	TRBV7-9	-	TRBJ2-1	17	TGTGCCAGCAGCTTAGGGCCCGGGAGAGCAAGTTACAATGAGCAGTTCTTC	CASSLGPGRASYNEQFF
-	TRBV10-2	-	TRBJ2-7	12	TGCGCCAGCAGTGATGGGAACCACGAGCAGTACTTC	CASSDGNHEQYF
-	TRBV9	once	TRBJ2-7	14	TGTGCCAGCAGCGGGGACTCACATCCTACGAGGCAGTACTTC	CASSGDSHPTRQYF
TRBD1	TRBV6-1	-	TRBJ1-6	15	TGTGCCAGCAGTGATCTTACAGGGGCCAATTCACCCCTCCACTTT	CASSDLTGANSPLHF
TRBD2	TRBV28	few	TRBJ2-3	13	TGTGCCACTGAGCGGGGGGGCACAGATACGCAGTATTTT	CATERGGTDTQYF
-	TRBV5-6	-	TRBJ1-2	11	TGTGCCAGCACCCTGGGTTATGGCTACACCTTC	CASTLGYGYTF
-	TRBV28	-	TRBJ1-2	16	TGTGCCAGCAGTTCCCGCCGGGTGGGAGGGGGTACGAGCTACACCTTC	CASSSRRVGGGTSYTF
TRBD2	TRBV29-1	-	TRBJ2-2	18	TGCAGCGTTGAAGATTGGGCTAGCGGGAGATTGGGGACCGGGGAGCTGTTTTTT	CSVEDWASGRLGTGELFF
TRBD2	TRBV4-1	-	TRBJ2-7	16	TGCGCCAGCAGCCACGGGACTATTTCTAGGTCCTACGAGCAGTACTTC	CASSHGTISRSYEQYF
TRBD1	TRBV6-5	few	TRBJ1-4	15	TGTGCCAGCAGTACCTCACAGGGGGCGCAGGAAAAACTGTTTTTT	CASSTSQGAQEKLFF
-	TRBV6-5	-	TRBJ2-2	14	TGTGCCAGCACAGGACAGAGTAACATCGGGGAGCTGTTTTTT	CASTGQSNIGELFF
TRBD2	TRBV27	-	TRBJ2-3	17	TGTGCCAGCAGTCCACGACTAGCGGGGGGACTCACAGATACGCAGTATTTT	CASSPRLAGGLTDTQYF
-	TRBV9	-	TRBJ2-7	10	TGTGCCAGCACCCCATACGAGCAGTACTTC	CASTPYEQYF
-	TRBV7-9	-	TRBJ2-1	14	TGTGCCAGCAGCGGCGGGGTCCTTACGAATGAGCAGTTCTTC	CASSGGVLTNEQFF
-	TRBV6-6	few	TRBJ1-5	15	TGTGCCAGCAGTTACTCATGGGACGATTTTCAGCCCCAGCATTTT	CASSYSWDDFQPQHF
-	TRBV30	-	TRBJ1-1	11	TGTGCCTGGAGTGTACTCCCTGAAGCTTTCTTT	CAWSVLPEAFF
TRBD2	TRBV10-3	-	TRBJ2-2	17	TGTGCCATCAGTGAGTCCCAGCGGGAACGGAGCACCGGGGAGCTGTTTTTT	CAISESQRERSTGELFF
TRBD1	TRBV7-3	-	TRBJ2-3	15	TGTGCCAGCAGCGGAGGACAGGGACTCACAGATACGCAGTATTTT	CASSGGQGLTDTQYF
-	TRBV7-6	-	TRBJ2-5	11	TGTGCCAGCTCCTCTCTGGAGACCCAGTACTTC	CASSSLETQYF
-	TRBV5-6	-	TRBJ1-1	11	TGTGCCAGCAGCTTTGGGGGGACTGCTTTCTTT	CASSFGGTAFF
TRBD1	TRBV30	-	TRBJ1-4	12	TGTGCCTACCCAGGGGGCCTGGGAAAACTGTTTTTT	CAYPGGLGKLFF
TRBD2	TRBV20-1	once	TRBJ2-1	16	TGCAGTGCTAGTTGGCGGGGGGGCTTTTCCTACAATGAGCAGTTCTTC	CSASWRGGFSYNEQFF
-	TRBV12-3/TRBV12-4	-	TRBJ2-1	12	TGTGCCAGCAGTGTACGATCTGTTGAGCAGTTCTTC	CASSVRSVEQFF
-	TRBV4-1	-	TRBJ2-7	16	TGCGCCAGCAGCCAAGACCCCCAGGGTAGCTCCTACGAGCAGTACTTC	CASSQDPQGSSYEQYF
-	TRBV7-9	-	TRBJ2-5	14	TGTGCCAGCAGCCCAGTGCAGGGGATGGGGCATCCTAACTTC	CASSPVQGMGHPNF
-	TRBV6-6	-	TRBJ2-7	11	TGTGCCAGCAGTTACTCGGACGAGCAGTACTTC	CASSYSDEQYF
TRBD1	TRBV11-2	-	TRBJ1-2	16	TGTGCCAGCAGCCGAGGGGACAGGGAAGAGTTCGGTGGCTACACCTTC	CASSRGDREEFGGYTF
-	TRBV12-5	-	TRBJ1-1	18	TGTGCTAGTGCTATAACAAGTGTTTCGTTAAGAATGAACACTGAAGCTTTCTTT	CASAITSVSLRMNTEAFF
-	TRBV11-2	-	TRBJ1-1	14	TGTGCCAGCAGGGATGTCTACACGGGGACTGAAGCTTTCTTT	CASRDVYTGTEAFF
TRBD2	TRBV5-1	-	TRBJ2-2	19	TGCGCCAGCAGCCCCGTAGGGACTAGCGGGGGACCGAACACCGGGGAGCTGTTTTTT	CASSPVGTSGGPNTGELFF